The 26 T cell receptor beta chains given below trace back to one sample, sequenced in a study of blood T cell repertoires in COVID-19. The data were produced by immunoSEQ multiplex PCR, yet TCRdb's version contains in-frame clones alone and is incomplete. Of under 350,000 clones in the sample, roughly 90% were seen once. The specimen was peripheral blood. These receptors all come from a middle-aged man with acute or convalescent COVID-19.

The chain employs TRBV6-1 and TRBJ1-2, with D maybe TRBD1 (5 bases). Per germline, CDR1 MNHNS and CDR2 SASEGT. Trimming removed 0 bases from V and 4 bases from J, with 12 bases in between. The CDR3 is 15 residues long. CDR3 protein: CASSEALGGTYGYTF. The CDR3 bases are TGTGCCAGCAGTGAAGCTCTCGGGGGGACCTATGGCTACACCTTC.

The chain carries TRBV6-5 and TRBJ1-2; TRBD1 is a possible D gene (6 bases). CDR1 MNHEY and CDR2 SVGAGI come from the germline V gene. The CDR3 is 14 amino acids. With 6 bases removed from V and 5 bases from J, the gap between germline ends came to 16 bases. This chain's CDR3 is CASSPGGTSYGYTF. CDR3 coding DNA: TGTGCCAGCAGCCCCGGTGGGACAAGTTATGGCTACACCTTC.

This chain joins TRBV10-3 and TRBJ2-7; unclear D gene. The length of the CDR3 is 12 residues. The V and J ends lost 3 bases and 2 bases respectively, with 5 bases between them. In germline, CDR1 is ENHRY, CDR2 SYGVKD. The CDR3 reads CAISDNAYEQYF. The CDR3 bases are TGTGCCATCAGTGATAATGCCTACGAGCAGTACTTC.

The gene calls are TRBV5-1 and TRBJ1-2; D is undetermined. Deletions cut 3 bases from V and 6 bases from J, with 12 bases between. Germline CDR1 is SGHRS and CDR2 is YFSETQ. The CDR3 is made up of 13 amino acids. The CDR3 region is CASSSRTGHGYTF. The CDR3 DNA reads as TGCGCCAGCAGCTCCCGTACTGGGCATGGCTACACCTTC.

The CDR3 region is CASSSLQGSYGYTF. CDR3 bases: TGTGCCAGCAGTTCTCTACAGGGCAGCTATGGCTACACCTTC. V is TRBV27 and J is TRBJ1-2, with a possible D match to TRBD1 (6 bases). Germline values: CDR1 MNHEY, CDR2 SMNVEV (reference sequence). Trimming pared 4 bases from V and 4 bases from J, leaving 13 bases between. This CDR3 comprises 14 residues.

The chain has TRBV29-1 and TRBJ2-3; D possibly corresponds to TRBD1 (5 bases). The V end was cut by 1 base, the J end by 6 bases, with 11 bases between. This CDR3 is 13 amino acids long. Germline V lookup: CDR1 SQVTM, CDR2 ANQGSEA. The chain's CDR3 is CSVEAGMGDTQYF. The DNA of the CDR3 is TGCAGCGTTGAAGCAGGGATGGGGGATACGCAGTATTTT.

V and J are TRBV4-2 and TRBJ1-2; a possible D gene is TRBD1 (5 bases). Trimming removed 0 bases from V and 4 bases from J, with 12 bases in between. This CDR3 spans 15 amino acids. Germline V CDR1 and CDR2: LGHNA, YNFKEQ. Here the CDR3 reads CASSQDSADSYGYTF. As DNA, the CDR3 is TGTGCCAGCAGCCAAGACTCAGCAGACAGCTATGGCTACACCTTC.

This chain joins TRBV19 and TRBJ2-5; tentative D call: TRBD2 (6 bases). Germline V gives CDR1 LNHDA, CDR2 SQIVND (reference sequence). Deletions cut 5 bases from V and 2 bases from J, with 9 bases between. This CDR3 comprises 13 residues. CDR3: CASSPREQETQYF. The CDR3, as DNA: TGTGCCAGTAGTCCCCGGGAGCAAGAGACCCAGTACTTC.

CDR3 nucleotide sequence: TGCAGCGTTGTTCGACCCGGGATTGAGTACGAGCAGTACTTC. As protein: CSVVRPGIEYEQYF. The V and J genes are TRBV29-1 and TRBJ2-7, with D maybe TRBD2 (5 bases). Trimming removed 4 bases from V and 4 bases from J, with 17 bases in between. The CDR3 loop spans 14 amino acids. CDR1 is SQVTM, CDR2 ANQGSEA, per germline.

This chain connects TRBV5-4 to TRBJ1-2, with 8 bases identical to TRBD1. Losses at the gene ends were 5 bases for V and 0 bases for J; bases not matched to a gene: 6. Germline V gene data show CDR1 as SGHNT and CDR2 as YYREEE (reference sequence). The CDR3 loop spans 15 amino acids. CDR3 residues: CASRPDRGANYGYTF. The CDR3 DNA is TGTGCCAGCAGACCAGACAGGGGAGCTAACTATGGCTACACCTTC.

The V call is TRBV5-1, the J call TRBJ1-4; TRBD1 aligns across 8 bases. Germline lookup yields CDR1 SGHRS and CDR2 YFSETQ. J was trimmed by 7 bases and V by 0 bases; bases with no gene match: 2. The CDR3 spans 14 residues. Written as DNA, the CDR3 is TGCGCCAGCAGCTTGGCTACAGGGGGTGAAAAACTGTTTTTT. Protein sequence: CASSLATGGEKLFF.

The J gene is TRBJ2-7, the V gene TRBV6-5, with 9 bases lining up with TRBD1. J was trimmed by 6 bases and V by 7 bases; bases with no gene match: 13. CDR1 is MNHEY, CDR2 SVGAGI, per germline. The CDR3 consists of 15 residues. CDR3 sequence (DNA): TGTGCCAGCACTCCTGGAGGGACAGGGCGAAGCGAGCAGTACTTC. Its translation: CASTPGGTGRSEQYF.

The gene calls are TRBV13 and TRBJ2-7, with D possibly being TRBD1 (6 bases). CDR3 size: 14 residues. The germline V gene has CDR1 PRHDT and CDR2 FYEKMQ (reference sequence). The V end was cut by 3 bases, the J end by 2 bases, with 11 bases between. The CDR3 loop is CASSLGHEAYEQYF. CDR3 nucleotides: TGTGCCAGCAGCTTGGGACATGAGGCCTACGAGCAGTACTTC.

The chain recombines TRBV6-2 or TRBV6-3 with TRBJ1-2; TRBD1 agrees at 7 bases. J gave up 8 bases and V 7 bases, and 10 bases lay outside the gene matches. Germline assignment: CDR1 MNHEY and CDR2 SVGEGT. The CDR3 totals 13 residues. This CDR3 is CASTPTGMRGYTF. For the CDR3, the DNA is TGTGCCAGCACCCCGACAGGGATGAGGGGCTACACCTTC.

The rearrangement links TRBV15 to TRBJ1-1; maybe TRBD1 (5 bases). This CDR3 is built from 15 residues. Germline CDR1 reads LNHNV; CDR2 reads YYDKDF (reference sequence). Deletions cut 1 base from V and 1 base from J, with 10 bases between. The CDR3 here is CATSRVGQPNTEAFF. The CDR3 DNA sequence: TGTGCCACCAGCAGAGTAGGACAACCGAACACTGAAGCTTTCTTT.

This clone appeared a single time. The chain uses TRBV9 and TRBJ1-4; the match to TRBD1 covers 7 bases. V lost 4 bases, J lost 7 bases, and 10 bases stayed unmatched. The CDR3 is made up of 15 amino acids. Germline V CDR1 and CDR2: SGDLS, YYNGEE. The CDR3 bases are TGTGCCAGCAGCTCCGTAACAGGGGTCGGTGAAAAACTGTTTTTT. Its protein is CASSSVTGVGEKLFF.

The rearrangement uses TRBV11-2 and TRBJ1-4; 7 bases fit TRBD1. Germline CDR1 reads SGHAT; CDR2 reads FQNNGV. This CDR3 contains 17 residues. V shed 0 bases, J shed 2 bases, and the junction held 6 bases outside the gene matches. Written as DNA, the CDR3 is TGTGCCAGCAGCTTAGACAGGGGGGCTGGCACTAATGAAAAACTGTTTTTT. Translated: CASSLDRGAGTNEKLFF. Full variable domain (rest looked up from reference TRBV11-2 and TRBJ1-4): EAGVAQSPRYKIIEKRQSVAFWCNPISGHATLYWYQQILGQGPKLLIQFQNNGVVDDSQLPKDRFSAERLKGVDSTLKIQPAKLEDSAVYLCASSLDRGAGTNEKLFFGSGTQLSVL.

V and J are TRBV13 and TRBJ1-2; 10 nucleotides align to TRBD1. V lost 5 bases and J lost 7; bases outside the gene matches: 4. CDR3 length: 13 amino acids. The germline gives CDR1 PRHDT, CDR2 FYEKMQ (reference sequence). DNA for the CDR3: TGTGCCAGCAGCCAGGGACAGGGGACTGGCTACACCTTC. Protein: CASSQGQGTGYTF.

The CDR3 sequence: CASSPQTGHYGYTF. The CDR3 DNA reads as TGTGCCAGCTCACCCCAGACAGGGCACTATGGCTACACCTTC. The chain employs TRBV18 and TRBJ1-2; 7 nucleotides match TRBD1. This CDR3 has 14 residues. Germline assignment: CDR1 KGHSH and CDR2 LQKENI. Trimming at V came to 3 bases and at J to 3 bases, leaving 4 bases not matched to a gene.

The rearrangement uses TRBV19 and TRBJ1-2; 9 bases map to TRBD1. Germline V gene sequence: CDR1 LNHDA, CDR2 SQIVND (reference sequence). The CDR3 consists of 15 residues. V trimming: 4 bases; J trimming: 3 bases; junction bases outside the gene matches: 6. Here the CDR3 DNA reads TGTGCCAGTAGTAAACAGGGGGCGAGGGACTATGGCTACACCTTC. Translated: CASSKQGARDYGYTF.

The genes are TRBV12-5 and TRBJ2-7; D might be TRBD2 (5 bases). Trimming pared 4 bases from V and 7 bases from J, leaving 11 bases between. The CDR3 sequence is 12 residues long. The germline V gene encodes CDR1 LGHNT and CDR2 FRNRAP. The CDR3 DNA reads as TGTGCTAGTGGTTACGGGGTGGGGGAGCAGTACTTC. Its translation: CASGYGVGEQYF.

The gene calls are TRBV15 and TRBJ1-5; D gene ambiguous. V was trimmed by 0 bases and J by 5 bases, leaving 11 bases between them. CDR3 size: 15 residues. Looked up from germline, CDR1 is LNHNV and CDR2 is YYDKDF (reference sequence). This CDR3 is CATSRDGGWDQPQHF. For the CDR3, the DNA is TGTGCCACCAGCAGAGATGGAGGGTGGGATCAGCCCCAGCATTTT.

The V and J genes are TRBV5-1 and TRBJ2-2, with no clear D. Deletions cut 4 bases from V and 0 bases from J, with 7 bases between. CDR3 size: 14 residues. The germline V gene has CDR1 SGHRS and CDR2 YFSETQ. The CDR3 loop reads CASSPPSNTGELFF. The CDR3 DNA follows: TGCGCCAGCAGCCCTCCGTCGAACACCGGGGAGCTGTTTTTT.

This clone was recorded only once. The chain joins TRBV6-5 to TRBJ1-1; the D gene is possibly TRBD1 (5 bases). Trimming left V 2 bases short and J 8 bases short, with 12 bases between. From germline, CDR1 is MNHEY and CDR2 SVGAGI. CDR3 length equals 13 residues. CDR3 DNA sequence: TGTGCCAGCAGTTACGGGGCAGGGAGGGAAGCTTTCTTT. It yields the protein CASSYGAGREAFF.

This chain connects TRBV6-1 to TRBJ1-5; D not resolved. The CDR3 runs to 10 residues. Germline CDR1 reads MNHNS; CDR2 reads SASEGT. Between the trimmed V and J ends, which lost 2 bases and 13 bases, there was a span of 6 bases. CDR3 nucleotide sequence: TGTGCCAGCAGTGAAATGAGGCAGCATTTT. Amino acid sequence: CASSEMRQHF.

The J gene is TRBJ1-2, the V gene TRBV19, with unresolved D. CDR1 and CDR2 (germline): LNHDA, SQIVND (reference sequence). The CDR3 spans 13 residues. Trimming took off 4 bases at V and 4 bases at J, with 10 bases between the two ends. The CDR3 nucleotides read TGTGCCAGTAGTACTATGCAGGTCTATGGCTACACCTTC. Translated, it gives CASSTMQVYGYTF.